Presented here are 29 T cell receptor beta chains from one specimen sequenced in a study of cytomegalovirus exposure and HLA in healthy donors. The PCR ran on 60 Vbeta and 13 Jbeta primers. Assay: immunoSEQ multiplex PCR; the TCRdb copy retains only in-frame clones and omits some. The table shows some 180,000 clones, with almost 75% occurring only once. The sequenced sample consisted of PBMCs. The receptor source for this set is a woman aged 18-35 years in good health and CMV-seropositive.

V and J are TRBV6-5 and TRBJ2-7; 7 bases align to TRBD1. Unmatched junction bases numbered 6, after V lost 5 bases and J lost 5 bases. The CDR3 has 13 residues. Germline CDR1 is MNHEY and CDR2 is SVGAGI. DNA of the CDR3: TGTGCCAGCAGTCCAGGGGGACGGGACGAGCAGTACTTC. This codes for CASSPGGRDEQYF.

The chain couples TRBV19 to TRBJ1-2; D might be TRBD1 (6 bases). The CDR3 is made up of 15 amino acids. The V gene's germline CDR1 is LNHDA and CDR2 SQIVND (reference sequence). Trimming stripped 5 bases from V and 0 bases from J, with 13 bases between. CDR3 sequence reads: CASSPDRWANYGYTF. Written as DNA, the CDR3 is TGTGCCAGTAGTCCAGACAGGTGGGCTAACTATGGCTACACCTTC.

The chain uses TRBV5-1 and TRBJ2-5; perhaps TRBD1 as D (6 bases). V lost 5 bases, J lost 4 bases, and 12 bases lay in between. The CDR3 is made up of 13 amino acids. Germline V lookup: CDR1 SGHRS, CDR2 YFSETQ. For the CDR3, the DNA is TGCGCCAGCAGGGACAGTAAAGGAGAGACCCAGTACTTC. Amino acids: CASRDSKGETQYF.

This chain uses TRBV7-2 with TRBJ1-5; TRBD1 agrees at 7 bases. The CDR3 runs 15 residues. Germline-derived CDR1 and CDR2 are SGHTA and FQGNSA. V lost 7 bases and J lost 6; bases outside the gene matches: 12. CDR3 sequence reads: CASNWKTGVGQPQHF. In nucleotides, the CDR3 is TGTGCCAGCAACTGGAAAACAGGGGTTGGTCAGCCCCAGCATTTT.

This chain uses TRBV27 with TRBJ1-6; D unresolved. Trimming took 3 bases from V and 7 from J, leaving 7 bases between them. This CDR3 has 13 amino acids. CDR1 and CDR2 from the germline V gene are MNHEY and SMNVEV (reference sequence). CDR3 loop: CASSFGPNSPLHF. The CDR3 DNA follows: TGTGCCAGCAGTTTCGGTCCCAATTCACCCCTCCACTTT.

This CDR3 reads CASSLETSRAQYF. Here the CDR3 DNA reads TGTGCCAGCAGCTTGGAGACATCGAGGGCCCAGTACTTC. The chain links TRBV5-4 to TRBJ2-5; a weak D match, TRBD2 (5 bases). This CDR3 comprises 13 residues. Trimming cost V 0 bases and J 9 bases, with 12 bases left between them. The V gene's germline CDR1 is SGHNT and CDR2 YYREEE (reference sequence). Using reference TRBV5-4 and TRBJ2-5 for the parts outside the CDR3, the full variable domain is ETGVTQSPTHLIKTRGQQVTLRCSSQSGHNTVSWYQQALGQGPQFIFQYYREEENGRGNFPPRFSGLQFPNYSSELNVNALELDDSALYLCASSLETSRAQYFGPGTRLLVL.

This chain joins TRBV7-9 and TRBJ2-2; D possibly corresponds to TRBD1 (6 bases). CDR3 size: 15 residues. Trimming took off 7 bases at V and 4 bases at J, with 16 bases between the two ends. The germline V gene encodes CDR1 SEHNR and CDR2 FQNEAQ (reference sequence). CDR3 residues: CASIRGQGGTGELFF. In DNA form, the CDR3 reads TGTGCCAGCATCAGGGGTCAGGGCGGCACCGGGGAGCTGTTTTTT.

The genes are TRBV6-6 and TRBJ1-1; 8 bases match TRBD1. Germline lookup yields CDR1 MNHNY and CDR2 SVGAGI (reference sequence). There are 16 residues in the CDR3. V lost 3 bases, J lost 1 base, and 7 bases stayed unmatched. CDR3 bases: TGTGCCAGCAGTTATAGGGCAGGGGGCGAGAACACTGAAGCTTTCTTT. Amino acid sequence: CASSYRAGGENTEAFF.

The chain joins TRBV7-9 to TRBJ1-3; a weak D match, TRBD1 (5 bases). CDR1 is SEHNR, CDR2 FQNEAQ, per germline (reference sequence). The CDR3 has 16 amino acids. Trimming removed 4 bases from V and 0 bases from J, with 13 bases in between. The CDR3 spells CASSSTGLLSGNTIYF. As DNA, the CDR3 is TGTGCCAGCAGCTCAACGGGACTTCTCTCTGGAAACACCATATATTTT.

This chain connects TRBV5-1 to TRBJ2-7; D may be TRBD2 (6 bases). The CDR3 spans 17 residues. The germline V and J ends were trimmed by 0 bases and 0 bases, with 16 bases remaining between them. CDR1 SGHRS and CDR2 YFSETQ come from the germline V gene. The CDR3: CASSLALGAGSSYEQYF. Here the CDR3 DNA reads TGCGCCAGCAGCTTGGCCCTCGGGGCGGGAAGCTCCTACGAGCAGTACTTC. The full variable domain, completed using reference TRBV5-1 and TRBJ2-7, is KAGVTQTPRYLIKTRGQQVTLSCSPISGHRSVSWYQQTPGQGLQFLFEYFSETQRNKGNFPGRFSGRQFSNSRSEMNVSTLELGDSALYLCASSLALGAGSSYEQYFGPGTRLTVT.

The rearrangement links TRBV13 to TRBJ2-5, with D perhaps TRBD1 (6 bases). Deletions cut 5 bases from V and 3 bases from J, with 16 bases between. Germline V gives CDR1 PRHDT, CDR2 FYEKMQ (reference sequence). The CDR3 is made up of 15 amino acids. DNA of the CDR3: TGTGCCAGCAGCGCAAGCCGGGACAACGAAGAGACCCAGTACTTC. Its translation is CASSASRDNEETQYF.

The V gene is TRBV7-8, the J gene TRBJ1-5; D unclear. Germline loops: CDR1 SGHVS, CDR2 FQNEAQ. The CDR3 sequence is 15 residues long. V was clipped by 1 base and J by 2 bases, with 9 bases between them. The CDR3 region is CASSLGEYGNQPQHF. CDR3 sequence (DNA): TGTGCCAGCAGCTTAGGAGAATATGGCAATCAGCCCCAGCATTTT.

The chain joins TRBV27 to TRBJ2-3, with 7 bases that match TRBD1. Looked up from germline, CDR1 is MNHEY and CDR2 is SMNVEV (reference sequence). CDR3 size: 16 residues. After removal of 1 base from V and 6 bases from J, the junction contained 10 bases not matched to a gene. This chain's CDR3 is CASSLFPTGPADTQYF. DNA of the CDR3: TGTGCCAGCAGTTTATTCCCGACAGGGCCGGCGGATACGCAGTATTTT.

On this clone: As the CDR3 is not closed by the conserved phenylalanine or tryptophan, this likely results from a read error. The sample contains more than one DNA sequence encoding this CDR3. The chain carries TRBV4-1 and TRBJ1-5; possible D gene TRBD1, 5 bases. CDR1 is MGHRA, CDR2 YSYEKL, per germline. This CDR3 is built from 14 residues. For the CDR3, the DNA is TGCGCCAGTAGCCAAGTTCAGGGATATCAGCCCCAGCATCTT. As protein: CASSQVQGYQPQHL.

The chain couples TRBV27 to TRBJ2-7, with 15 bases matching TRBD2. V was clipped by 5 bases and J by 0 bases; unmatched bases: 2. Per germline, CDR1 MNHEY and CDR2 SMNVEV (reference sequence). The CDR3 is 16 residues long. The CDR3 nucleotides read TGTGCCAGCAGTGGACTAGCGGGGGGGCCCTCCTACGAGCAGTACTTC. Amino acid sequence: CASSGLAGGPSYEQYF.

The V call is TRBV30, the J call TRBJ1-6; perhaps TRBD1 as D (5 bases). Trimming left V 3 bases short and J 5 bases short, with 8 bases between. Germline lookup yields CDR1 GTSNPN and CDR2 SVGIG (reference sequence). There are 13 residues in the CDR3. CDR3 in amino acids: CAWSARDNSPLHF. The CDR3 bases are TGTGCCTGGAGCGCCAGGGATAATTCACCCCTCCACTTT.

The chain is built from TRBV5-5 and TRBJ1-2; D unclear. Germline CDR1 SGHKS, CDR2 YYEKEE (reference sequence). CDR3 length equals 17 residues. Between the trimmed V and J ends, which lost 4 bases and 1 base, there was a span of 20 bases. The CDR3: CASSLNPNSKFNYGYTF. DNA for the CDR3: TGTGCCAGCAGCCTCAACCCTAACTCGAAGTTTAACTATGGCTACACCTTC.

The chain carries TRBV5-6 and TRBJ2-4; 7 bases map to TRBD2. The germline gives CDR1 SGHDT, CDR2 YYEEEE. This CDR3 comprises 15 residues. The junction had 8 bases not matched to a gene; V was cut back by 4 bases and J by 4 bases. The CDR3 bases are TGTGCCAGCAGCCCACAAGTGGGGGGGAAAAACATTCAGTACTTC. It encodes CASSPQVGGKNIQYF.

V usage is TRBV5-1 and J usage is TRBJ1-1, with D possibly being TRBD1 (5 bases). V shed 0 bases and J shed 5 bases, with 14 bases lying between them. Germline values: CDR1 SGHRS, CDR2 YFSETQ. The CDR3 loop spans 15 amino acids. CDR3 coding DNA: TGCGCCAGCAGCTTGGCCGGCAGGGAAGGAACTGAAGCTTTCTTT. This translates into CASSLAGREGTEAFF.

This clone appeared once. This chain uses TRBV30 with TRBJ1-2; 8 nucleotides match TRBD1. This CDR3 has 16 amino acids. V was pared by 3 bases and J by 4 bases, with 13 bases of the junction left unmatched. Germline V lookup: CDR1 GTSNPN, CDR2 SVGIG (reference sequence). CDR3 bases: TGTGCCTGGAGCGCGGGACAGGAGGGTTTATCCTATGGCTACACCTTC. This gives the protein CAWSAGQEGLSYGYTF.

The rearrangement joins TRBV30 to TRBJ1-1, with D possibly TRBD1 on 6 matching bases. The CDR3 sequence is 16 residues long. Germline V gives CDR1 GTSNPN, CDR2 SVGIG (reference sequence). Trimming took off 0 bases at V and 4 bases at J, with 18 bases between the two ends. CDR3 DNA: TGTGCCTGGAGTGTGGGGACATCGGTTGTATCCACTGAAGCTTTCTTT. Protein product: CAWSVGTSVVSTEAFF.

The chain recombines TRBV7-6 with TRBJ2-7, with TRBD2 identical over 8 bases. Germline CDR1 SGHVS, CDR2 FNYEAQ. V lost 5 bases to trimming and J lost 7 bases; unmatched junction nucleotides: 1. The CDR3 covers 11 residues. The CDR3 sequence: CASSRGGEQYF. DNA of the CDR3: TGTGCCAGCAGCCGGGGGGGAGAGCAGTACTTC.

The chain couples TRBV5-1 to TRBJ2-7; D is unresolved. The ends were cut back, 0 bases at V and 0 bases at J, with 7 bases in the middle. The CDR3 covers 14 residues. Germline CDR1 SGHRS, CDR2 YFSETQ. CDR3 residues: CASSLDAGSYEQYF. CDR3 DNA: TGCGCCAGCAGCTTGGATGCAGGCTCCTACGAGCAGTACTTC. Together with reference TRBV5-1 and TRBJ2-7, the CDR3 gives the full variable domain: KAGVTQTPRYLIKTRGQQVTLSCSPISGHRSVSWYQQTPGQGLQFLFEYFSETQRNKGNFPGRFSGRQFSNSRSEMNVSTLELGDSALYLCASSLDAGSYEQYFGPGTRLTVT.

J is TRBJ2-7 and V is TRBV19; no clear D gene. The CDR3 is made up of 14 amino acids. The V and J ends lost 4 bases and 2 bases respectively, with 12 bases between them. The germline gives CDR1 LNHDA, CDR2 SQIVND (reference sequence). Written as DNA, the CDR3 is TGTGCCAGTAGTAATGGTGGTCTAGCCTACGAGCAGTACTTC. The encoded protein is CASSNGGLAYEQYF.

The J gene is TRBJ2-3, the V gene TRBV30; 11 nucleotides agree with TRBD2. CDR3 length equals 13 residues. Trimming cost V 5 bases and J 6 bases; bases outside gene matches: 4. Germline lookup yields CDR1 GTSNPN and CDR2 SVGIG (reference sequence). For the CDR3, the DNA is TGTGCCTGGGCTAGCGGGGGGTCGGATACGCAGTATTTT. Encoded protein: CAWASGGSDTQYF.

The V and J genes are TRBV6-5 and TRBJ2-3; 15 nucleotides agree with TRBD2. The length of the CDR3 is 16 residues. Per the germline V gene, CDR1 is MNHEY and CDR2 is SVGAGI. J gave up 6 bases and V 4 bases, and 5 bases lay outside the gene matches. The CDR3 DNA follows: TGTGCCAGCAGTTCCGGACTAGCGGGGGGGTCGGATACGCAGTATTTT. It specifies CASSSGLAGGSDTQYF.

The V call is TRBV7-9, the J call TRBJ2-1, with 8 bases identical to TRBD2. The germline V gene has CDR1 SEHNR and CDR2 FQNEAQ (reference sequence). CDR3 length: 18 residues. The V segment lost 4 bases and the J segment 0 bases; nucleotides outside the gene matches: 11. CDR3 sequence reads: CASSSRGGGFFSYNEQFF. The CDR3 coding sequence is TGTGCCAGCAGCTCCCGGGGGGGAGGCTTCTTCTCCTACAATGAGCAGTTCTTC.

The chain uses TRBV29-1 and TRBJ2-5, with D possibly TRBD1 on 6 matching bases. The germline CDR1 and CDR2 sequences are SQVTM and ANQGSEA. V lost 1 base to trimming and J lost 7 bases, with 16 bases between them. CDR3 length: 14 residues. The CDR3 spells CSVEVASGAGTQYF. CDR3 sequence (DNA): TGCAGCGTTGAAGTAGCGTCAGGGGCCGGGACCCAGTACTTC.

This chain joins TRBV7-9 and TRBJ2-1; no clear D gene. The CDR3 runs 12 residues. The germline V and J ends were trimmed by 10 bases and 6 bases, with 13 bases remaining between them. CDR1 is SEHNR and CDR2 is FQNEAQ in the germline V gene (reference sequence). CDR3 nucleotide sequence: TGTGCCAACCCAAGACCGGGCAATGAGCAGTTCTTC. Translating it yields CANPRPGNEQFF.